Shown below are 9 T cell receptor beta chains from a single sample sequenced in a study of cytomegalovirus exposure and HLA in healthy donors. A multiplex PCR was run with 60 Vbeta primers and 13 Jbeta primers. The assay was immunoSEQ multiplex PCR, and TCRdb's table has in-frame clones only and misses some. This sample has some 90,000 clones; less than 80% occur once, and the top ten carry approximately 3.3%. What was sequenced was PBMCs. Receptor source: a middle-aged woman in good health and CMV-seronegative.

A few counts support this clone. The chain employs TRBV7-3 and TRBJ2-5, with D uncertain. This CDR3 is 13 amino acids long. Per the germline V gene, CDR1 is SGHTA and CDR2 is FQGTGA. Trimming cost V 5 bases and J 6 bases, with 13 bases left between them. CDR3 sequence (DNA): TGTGCCAGCAGCCCGGAACCCAGGAAGACCCAGTACTTC. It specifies CASSPEPRKTQYF.

CDR3 in amino acids: CASSPQGNYGYTF. The CDR3 nucleotides are TGTGCCAGCAGCCCCCAGGGTAACTATGGCTACACCTTC. This chain connects TRBV7-9 to TRBJ1-2; weak D call: TRBD1 (5 bases). Germline CDR1 SEHNR, CDR2 FQNEAQ (reference sequence). The CDR3 is made up of 13 amino acids. V gave up 5 bases and J gave up 1 base, with 8 bases separating them. Based on the CDR3 plus reference TRBV7-9 and TRBJ1-2, the full variable domain is DTGVSQNPRHKITKRGQNVTFRCDPISEHNRLYWYRQTLGQGPEFLTYFQNEAQLEKSRLLSDRFSAERPKGSFSTLEIQRTEQGDSAMYLCASSPQGNYGYTFGSGTRLTVV.

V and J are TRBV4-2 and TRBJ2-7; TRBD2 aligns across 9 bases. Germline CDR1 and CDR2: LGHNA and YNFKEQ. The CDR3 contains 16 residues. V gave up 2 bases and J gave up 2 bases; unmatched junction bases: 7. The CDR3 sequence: CASSQTSGQGPYEQYF. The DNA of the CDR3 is TGTGCCAGCAGCCAAACTAGCGGGCAAGGGCCCTACGAGCAGTACTTC.

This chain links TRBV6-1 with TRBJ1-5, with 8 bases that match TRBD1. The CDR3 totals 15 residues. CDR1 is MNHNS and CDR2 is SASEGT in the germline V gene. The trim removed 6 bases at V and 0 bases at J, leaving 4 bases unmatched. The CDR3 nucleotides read TGTGCCAGCAGAGGACAGGGCGGTAGCAATCAGCCCCAGCATTTT. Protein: CASRGQGGSNQPQHF.

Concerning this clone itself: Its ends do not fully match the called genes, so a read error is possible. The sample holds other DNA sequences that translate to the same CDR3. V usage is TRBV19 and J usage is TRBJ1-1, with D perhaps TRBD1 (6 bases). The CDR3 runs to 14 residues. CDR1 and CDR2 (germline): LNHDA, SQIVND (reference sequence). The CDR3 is CASSSTGPYTEAFF. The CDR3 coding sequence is TGTGCCAGTAGTTCTACAGGGCCCTACACTGAGGCTTTCTTT.

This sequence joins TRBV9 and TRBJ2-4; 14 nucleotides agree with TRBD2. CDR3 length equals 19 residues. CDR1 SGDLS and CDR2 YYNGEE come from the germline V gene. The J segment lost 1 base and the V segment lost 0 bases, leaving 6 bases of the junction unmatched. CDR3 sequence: CASSVAGLAGGGAKNIQYF. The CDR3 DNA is TGTGCCAGCAGCGTAGCTGGACTAGCGGGAGGAGGGGCCAAAAACATTCAGTACTTC.

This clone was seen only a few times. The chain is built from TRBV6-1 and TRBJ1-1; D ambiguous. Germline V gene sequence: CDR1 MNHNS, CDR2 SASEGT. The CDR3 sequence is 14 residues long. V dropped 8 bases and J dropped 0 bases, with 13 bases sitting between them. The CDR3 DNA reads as TGTGCCAGCCATCCGGTTTTCATGAACACTGAAGCTTTCTTT. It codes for CASHPVFMNTEAFF.

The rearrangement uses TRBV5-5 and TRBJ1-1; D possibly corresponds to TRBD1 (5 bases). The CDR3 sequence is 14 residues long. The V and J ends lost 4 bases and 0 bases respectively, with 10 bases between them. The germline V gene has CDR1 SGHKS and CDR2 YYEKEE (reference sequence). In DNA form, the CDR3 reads TGTGCCAGCAGCCCGGACATATTGAACACTGAAGCTTTCTTT. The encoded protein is CASSPDILNTEAFF.

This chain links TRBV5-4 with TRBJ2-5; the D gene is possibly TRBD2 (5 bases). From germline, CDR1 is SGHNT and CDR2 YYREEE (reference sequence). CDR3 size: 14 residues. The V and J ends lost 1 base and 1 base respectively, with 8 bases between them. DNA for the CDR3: TGTGCCAGCAGCTTGATTGCGGGCCAAGAGACCCAGTACTTC. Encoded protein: CASSLIAGQETQYF.